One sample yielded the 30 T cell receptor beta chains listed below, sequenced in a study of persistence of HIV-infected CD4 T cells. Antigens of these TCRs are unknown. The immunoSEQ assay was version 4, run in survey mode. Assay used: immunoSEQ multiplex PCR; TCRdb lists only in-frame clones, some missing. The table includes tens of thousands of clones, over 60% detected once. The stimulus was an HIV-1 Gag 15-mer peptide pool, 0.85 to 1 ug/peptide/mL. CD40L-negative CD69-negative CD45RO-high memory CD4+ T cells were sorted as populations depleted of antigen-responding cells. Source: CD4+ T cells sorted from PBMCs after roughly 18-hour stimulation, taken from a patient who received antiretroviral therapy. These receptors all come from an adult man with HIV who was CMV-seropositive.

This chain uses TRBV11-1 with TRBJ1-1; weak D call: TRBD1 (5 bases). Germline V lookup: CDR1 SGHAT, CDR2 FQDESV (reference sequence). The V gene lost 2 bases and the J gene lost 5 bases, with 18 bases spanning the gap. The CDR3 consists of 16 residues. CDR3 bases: TGTGCCAGCAGCTTAACGGGCTCGGGGGTGTGGACTGAAGCTTTCTTT. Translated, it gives CASSLTGSGVWTEAFF.

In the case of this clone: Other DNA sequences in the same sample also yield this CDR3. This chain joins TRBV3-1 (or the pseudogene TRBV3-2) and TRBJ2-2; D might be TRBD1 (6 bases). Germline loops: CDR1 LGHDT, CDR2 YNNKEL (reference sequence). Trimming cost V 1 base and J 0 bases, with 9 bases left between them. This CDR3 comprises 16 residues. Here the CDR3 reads CASSQVGGANTGELFF. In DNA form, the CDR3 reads TGTGCCAGCAGCCAAGTAGGGGGAGCGAACACCGGGGAGCTGTTTTTT.

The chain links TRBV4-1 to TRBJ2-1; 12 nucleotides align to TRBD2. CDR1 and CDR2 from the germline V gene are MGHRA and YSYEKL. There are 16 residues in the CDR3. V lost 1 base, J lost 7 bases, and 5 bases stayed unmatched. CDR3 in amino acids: CASSQATSGGSNEQFF. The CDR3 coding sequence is TGCGCCAGCAGCCAAGCCACTAGCGGGGGGTCGAATGAGCAGTTCTTC.

CDR3 region: CASSLSTSLPQHF. CDR3 in DNA: TGTGCCAGCAGTTTATCGACTAGTCTGCCCCAGCATTTT. The V gene is TRBV6-5, the J gene TRBJ1-5; no definite D call. CDR3 length equals 13 residues. Germline CDR1 reads MNHEY; CDR2 reads SVGAGI. V was clipped by 4 bases and J by 9 bases, with 13 bases between them.

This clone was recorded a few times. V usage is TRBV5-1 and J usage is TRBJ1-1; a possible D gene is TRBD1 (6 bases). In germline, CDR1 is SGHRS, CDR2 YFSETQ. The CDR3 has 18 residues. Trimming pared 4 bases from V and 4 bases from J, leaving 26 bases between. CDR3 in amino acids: CASSTTTGPSKGGTEAFF. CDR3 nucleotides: TGCGCCAGCAGCACGACCACAGGGCCGTCGAAGGGCGGCACTGAAGCTTTCTTT.

The CDR3 nucleotides are TGCACCAGCAGCCAAGAAGGGTGGAACTATGGCTACACCTTC. Its protein product is CTSSQEGWNYGYTF. This sequence joins TRBV1 and TRBJ1-2. TRBV1 is a listed pseudogene. This CDR3 spans 14 amino acids.

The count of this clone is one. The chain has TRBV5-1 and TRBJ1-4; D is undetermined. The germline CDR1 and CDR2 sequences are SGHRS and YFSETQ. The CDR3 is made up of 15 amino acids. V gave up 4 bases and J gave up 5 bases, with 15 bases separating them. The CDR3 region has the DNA TGCGCCAGCAGCCAAGGAGCAGGAATCAATGAAAAACTGTTTTTT. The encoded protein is CASSQGAGINEKLFF.

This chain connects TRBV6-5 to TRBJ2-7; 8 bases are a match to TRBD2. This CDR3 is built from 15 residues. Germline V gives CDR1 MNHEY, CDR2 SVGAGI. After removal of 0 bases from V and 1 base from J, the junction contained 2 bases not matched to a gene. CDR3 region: CASSYSAGVSYEQYF. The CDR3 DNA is TGTGCCAGCAGTTACTCAGCGGGGGTATCCTACGAGCAGTACTTC.

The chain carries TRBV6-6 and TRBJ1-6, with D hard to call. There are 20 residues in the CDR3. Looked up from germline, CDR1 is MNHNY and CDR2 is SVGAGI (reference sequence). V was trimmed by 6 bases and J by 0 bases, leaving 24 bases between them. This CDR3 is CASSREGGDRTLSYNSPLHF. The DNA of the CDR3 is TGTGCCAGCAGCCGCGAAGGAGGTGACCGGACCCTCTCCTATAATTCACCCCTCCACTTT.

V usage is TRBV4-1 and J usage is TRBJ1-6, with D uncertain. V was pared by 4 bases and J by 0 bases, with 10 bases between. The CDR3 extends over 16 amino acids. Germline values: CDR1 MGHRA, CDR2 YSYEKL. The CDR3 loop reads CASSPKTSSYNSPLHF. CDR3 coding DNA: TGCGCCAGCAGCCCAAAGACTAGCTCCTATAATTCACCCCTCCACTTT.

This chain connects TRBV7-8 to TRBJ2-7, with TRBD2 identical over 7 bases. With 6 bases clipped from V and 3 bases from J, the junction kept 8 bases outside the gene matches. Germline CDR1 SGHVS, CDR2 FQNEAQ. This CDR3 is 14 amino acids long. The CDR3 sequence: CASSGGGVHYEQYF. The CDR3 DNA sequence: TGTGCCAGCAGTGGGGGAGGGGTTCACTACGAGCAGTACTTC.

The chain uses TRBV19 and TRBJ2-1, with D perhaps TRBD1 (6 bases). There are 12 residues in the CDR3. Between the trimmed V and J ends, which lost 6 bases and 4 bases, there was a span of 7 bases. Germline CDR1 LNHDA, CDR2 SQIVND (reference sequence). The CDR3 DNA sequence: TGTGCCAGTAGCACAGGGTACAATGAGCAGTTCTTC. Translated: CASSTGYNEQFF. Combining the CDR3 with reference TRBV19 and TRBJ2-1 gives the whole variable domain DGGITQSPKYLFRKEGQNVTLSCEQNLNHDAMYWYRQDPGQGLRLIYYSQIVNDFQKGDIAEGYSVSREKKESFPLTVTSAQKNPTAFYLCASSTGYNEQFFGPGTRLTVL.

CDR3 protein: CASSFRGNGYTF. Written as DNA, the CDR3 is TGTGCCAGCAGTTTCCGAGGAAATGGCTACACCTTC. The chain links TRBV27 to TRBJ1-2; the D is unclear. The length of the CDR3 is 12 residues. The germline CDR1 and CDR2 sequences are MNHEY and SMNVEV (reference sequence). Trimming cost V 3 bases and J 6 bases, with 8 bases left between them.

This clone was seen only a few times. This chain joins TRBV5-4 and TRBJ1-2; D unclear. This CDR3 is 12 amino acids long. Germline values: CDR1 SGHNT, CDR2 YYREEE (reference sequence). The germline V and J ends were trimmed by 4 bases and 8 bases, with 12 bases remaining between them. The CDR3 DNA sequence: TGTGCCAGCAGCCACCTTAGGGAAGGCTACACCTTC. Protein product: CASSHLREGYTF.

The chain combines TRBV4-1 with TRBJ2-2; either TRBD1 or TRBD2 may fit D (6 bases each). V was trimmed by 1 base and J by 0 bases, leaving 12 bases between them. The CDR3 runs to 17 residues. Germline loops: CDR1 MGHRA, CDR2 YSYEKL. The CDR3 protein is CASSQVRGTTNTGELFF. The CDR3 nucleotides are TGCGCCAGCAGCCAAGTTCGGGGGACAACGAACACCGGGGAGCTGTTTTTT.

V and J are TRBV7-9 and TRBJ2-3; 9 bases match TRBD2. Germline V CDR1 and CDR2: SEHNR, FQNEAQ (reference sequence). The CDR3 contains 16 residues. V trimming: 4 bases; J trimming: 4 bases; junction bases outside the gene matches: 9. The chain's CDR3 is CASSSWTSAMADTQYF. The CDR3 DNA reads TGTGCCAGCAGCTCCTGGACTAGCGCCATGGCAGATACGCAGTATTTT.

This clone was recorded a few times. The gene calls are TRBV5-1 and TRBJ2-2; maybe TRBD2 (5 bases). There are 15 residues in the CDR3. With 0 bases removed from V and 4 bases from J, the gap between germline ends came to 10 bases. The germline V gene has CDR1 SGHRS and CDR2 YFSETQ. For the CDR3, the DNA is TGCGCCAGCAGCTTGGTAGTGGCGGGCACCGGGGAGCTGTTTTTT. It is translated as CASSLVVAGTGELFF. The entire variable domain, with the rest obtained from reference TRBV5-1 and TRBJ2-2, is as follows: KAGVTQTPRYLIKTRGQQVTLSCSPISGHRSVSWYQQTPGQGLQFLFEYFSETQRNKGNFPGRFSGRQFSNSRSEMNVSTLELGDSALYLCASSLVVAGTGELFFGEGSRLTVL.

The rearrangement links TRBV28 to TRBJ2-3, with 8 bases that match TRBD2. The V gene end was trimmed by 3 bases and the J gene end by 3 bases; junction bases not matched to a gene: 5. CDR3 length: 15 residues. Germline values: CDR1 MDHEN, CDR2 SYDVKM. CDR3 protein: CASSLRGAGTDTQYF. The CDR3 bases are TGTGCCAGCAGTTTGCGGGGGGCGGGAACAGATACGCAGTATTTT.

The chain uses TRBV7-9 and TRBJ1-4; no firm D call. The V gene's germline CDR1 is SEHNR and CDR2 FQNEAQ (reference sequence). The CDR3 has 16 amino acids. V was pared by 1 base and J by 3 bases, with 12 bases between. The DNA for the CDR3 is TGTGCCAGCAGCTTAGTGATCGGGCGGGCTAATGAAAAACTGTTTTTT. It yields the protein CASSLVIGRANEKLFF.

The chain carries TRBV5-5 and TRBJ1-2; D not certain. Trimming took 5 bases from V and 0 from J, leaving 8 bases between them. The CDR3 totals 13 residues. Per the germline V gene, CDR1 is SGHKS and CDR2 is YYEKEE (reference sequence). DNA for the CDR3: TGTGCCAGCAGTTTGTCGCCTAACTATGGCTACACCTTC. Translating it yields CASSLSPNYGYTF. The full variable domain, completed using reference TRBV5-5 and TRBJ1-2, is DAGVTQSPTHLIKTRGQQVTLRCSPISGHKSVSWYQQVLGQGPQFIFQYYEKEERGRGNFPDRFSARQFPNYSSELNVNALLLGDSALYLCASSLSPNYGYTFGSGTRLTVV.

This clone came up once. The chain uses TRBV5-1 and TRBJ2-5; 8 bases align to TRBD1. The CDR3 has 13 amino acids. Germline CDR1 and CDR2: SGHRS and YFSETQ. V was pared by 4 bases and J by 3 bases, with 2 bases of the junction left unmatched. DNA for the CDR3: TGCGCCAGCAGCCCGACAGGGGAAGAGACCCAGTACTTC. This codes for CASSPTGEETQYF.

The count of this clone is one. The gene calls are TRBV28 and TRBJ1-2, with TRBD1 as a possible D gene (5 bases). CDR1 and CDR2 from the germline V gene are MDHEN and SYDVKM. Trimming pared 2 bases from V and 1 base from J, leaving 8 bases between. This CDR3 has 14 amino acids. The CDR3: CASSLGQGNYGYTF. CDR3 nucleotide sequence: TGTGCCAGCAGTTTAGGGCAGGGTAACTATGGCTACACCTTC.

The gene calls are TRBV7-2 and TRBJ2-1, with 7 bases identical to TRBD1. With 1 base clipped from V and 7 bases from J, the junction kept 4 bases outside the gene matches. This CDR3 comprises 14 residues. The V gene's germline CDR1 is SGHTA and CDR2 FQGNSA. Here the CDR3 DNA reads TGTGCCAGCAGCTTAGACAGGGGTCGAAATGAGCAGTTCTTC. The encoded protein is CASSLDRGRNEQFF.

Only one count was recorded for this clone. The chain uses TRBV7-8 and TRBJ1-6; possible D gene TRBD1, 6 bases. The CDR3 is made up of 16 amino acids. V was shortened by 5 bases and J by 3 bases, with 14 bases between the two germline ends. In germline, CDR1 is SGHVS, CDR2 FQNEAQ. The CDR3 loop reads CASSPLGGSYNSPLHF. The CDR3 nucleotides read TGTGCCAGCAGCCCCCTGGGGGGCAGCTATAATTCACCCCTCCACTTT.

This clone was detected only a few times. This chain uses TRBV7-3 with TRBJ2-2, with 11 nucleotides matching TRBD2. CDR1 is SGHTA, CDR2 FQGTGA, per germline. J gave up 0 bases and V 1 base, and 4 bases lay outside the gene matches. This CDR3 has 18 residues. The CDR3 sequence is CASSLSPSGGPNTGELFF. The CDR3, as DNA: TGTGCCAGCAGCTTAAGTCCTAGCGGGGGGCCGAACACCGGGGAGCTGTTTTTT.

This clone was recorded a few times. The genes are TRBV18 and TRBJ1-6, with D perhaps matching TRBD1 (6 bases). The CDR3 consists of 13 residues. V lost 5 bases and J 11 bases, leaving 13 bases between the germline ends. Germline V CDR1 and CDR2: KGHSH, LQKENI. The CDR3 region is CASSDIQGPPLHF. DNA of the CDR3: TGTGCCAGCTCAGACATACAGGGTCCACCCCTCCACTTT.

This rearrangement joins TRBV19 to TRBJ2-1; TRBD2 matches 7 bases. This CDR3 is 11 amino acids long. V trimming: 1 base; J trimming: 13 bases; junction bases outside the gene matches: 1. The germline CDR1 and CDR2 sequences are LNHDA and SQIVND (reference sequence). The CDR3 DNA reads TGTGCCAGTAGTATAGGGGGGGGACAGTTCTTC. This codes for CASSIGGGQFF. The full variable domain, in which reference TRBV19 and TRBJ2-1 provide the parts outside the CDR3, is DGGITQSPKYLFRKEGQNVTLSCEQNLNHDAMYWYRQDPGQGLRLIYYSQIVNDFQKGDIAEGYSVSREKKESFPLTVTSAQKNPTAFYLCASSIGGGQFFGPGTRLTVL.

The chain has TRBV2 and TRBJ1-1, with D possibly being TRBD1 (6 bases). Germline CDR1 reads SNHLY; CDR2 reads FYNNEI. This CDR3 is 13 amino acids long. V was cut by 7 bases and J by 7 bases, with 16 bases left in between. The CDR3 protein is CASNRQEGLEAFF. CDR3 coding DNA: TGTGCCAGCAATAGACAGGAGGGCCTTGAAGCTTTCTTT. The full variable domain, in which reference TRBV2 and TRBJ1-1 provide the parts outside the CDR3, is EPEVTQTPSHQVTQMGQEVILRCVPISNHLYFYWYRQILGQKVEFLVSFYNNEISEKSEIFDDQFSVERPDGSNFTLKIRSTKLEDSAMYFCASNRQEGLEAFFGQGTRLTVV.

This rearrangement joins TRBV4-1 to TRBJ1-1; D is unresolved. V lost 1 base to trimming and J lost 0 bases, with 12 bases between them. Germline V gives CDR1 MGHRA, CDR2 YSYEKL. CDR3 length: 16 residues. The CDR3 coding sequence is TGCGCCAGCAGCCAAGGCTACAGAAGAATGAACACTGAAGCTTTCTTT. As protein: CASSQGYRRMNTEAFF.

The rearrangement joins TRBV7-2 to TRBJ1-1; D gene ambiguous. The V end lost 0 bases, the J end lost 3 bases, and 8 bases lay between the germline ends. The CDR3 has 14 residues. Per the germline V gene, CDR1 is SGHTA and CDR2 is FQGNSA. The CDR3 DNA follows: TGTGCCAGCAGCTTAGCGCGGTGGTACACTGAAGCTTTCTTT. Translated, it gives CASSLARWYTEAFF. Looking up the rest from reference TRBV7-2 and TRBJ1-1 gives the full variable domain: GAGVSQSPSNKVTEKGKDVELRCDPISGHTALYWYRQSLGQGLEFLIYFQGNSAPDKSGLPSDRFSAERTGGSVSTLTIQRTQQEDSAVYLCASSLARWYTEAFFGQGTRLTVV.